These 26 T cell receptor beta chains share one sample of origin, sequenced in a study of blood T cell repertoires in COVID-19. Sequencing used immunoSEQ multiplex PCR; TCRdb keeps in-frame clones, though not all of them. The table lists a few hundred thousand clones, roughly 87% of them singletons. Sequencing input: PBMCs or T cells enriched from blood (not recorded which). These receptors all come from a woman under 40 who had recovered from COVID-19.

The CDR3: CASSLSGPITEAFF. In DNA form, the CDR3 reads TGTGCCAGCAGTTTGTCAGGGCCGATCACTGAAGCTTTCTTT. The chain employs TRBV27 and TRBJ1-1; TRBD1 is a possible D gene (5 bases). The length of the CDR3 is 14 residues. Germline lookup yields CDR1 MNHEY and CDR2 SMNVEV (reference sequence). Trimming removed 3 bases at V and 4 bases at J, with 12 bases between.

The rearrangement uses TRBV19 and TRBJ2-1; 8 bases map to TRBD1. J gave up 5 bases and V 7 bases, and 7 bases lay outside the gene matches. Per germline, CDR1 LNHDA and CDR2 SQIVND (reference sequence). This CDR3 spans 14 amino acids. The CDR3 reads CASTWTGSNNEQFF. The CDR3 DNA is TGTGCCAGTACGTGGACAGGGTCTAACAATGAGCAGTTCTTC. Variable domain in full (rest from reference TRBV19 and TRBJ2-1): DGGITQSPKYLFRKEGQNVTLSCEQNLNHDAMYWYRQDPGQGLRLIYYSQIVNDFQKGDIAEGYSVSREKKESFPLTVTSAQKNPTAFYLCASTWTGSNNEQFFGPGTRLTVL.

The chain carries TRBV5-1 and TRBJ2-7; 8 nucleotides line up with TRBD1. CDR3 length equals 16 residues. The germline V gene has CDR1 SGHRS and CDR2 YFSETQ. V dropped 3 bases and J dropped 4; count of bases not matched to a gene: 12. The CDR3 region is CASSSRQGNIVYEQYF. CDR3 nucleotides: TGCGCCAGCAGCTCAAGACAGGGGAATATCGTGTACGAGCAGTACTTC.

The chain is built from TRBV7-2 and TRBJ2-7, with 7 bases aligning to TRBD1. This CDR3 is 12 amino acids long. The germline gives CDR1 SGHTA, CDR2 FQGNSA. The junction had 4 bases not matched to a gene; V was cut back by 6 bases and J by 5 bases. The CDR3, as DNA: TGTGCCAGCAGACTCGGACAGGACGAGCAGTACTTC. This gives the protein CASRLGQDEQYF.

The chain recombines TRBV9 with TRBJ1-3, with TRBD1 identical over 9 bases. V lost 4 bases and J lost 3; bases outside the gene matches: 5. From germline, CDR1 is SGDLS and CDR2 YYNGEE. The CDR3 consists of 15 residues. Here the CDR3 DNA reads TGTGCCAGCAGCCCGGGACAGGGATTTGGAAACACCATATATTTT. Protein product: CASSPGQGFGNTIYF.

The chain links TRBV28 to TRBJ1-2, with 8 bases matching TRBD1. CDR1 and CDR2 (germline): MDHEN, SYDVKM. The J segment lost 6 bases and the V segment lost 9 bases, leaving 6 bases of the junction unmatched. The CDR3 loop spans 12 amino acids. The CDR3 nucleotides read TGTGCCAGTAGAGACAGGGGACATGGCTACACCTTC. Its protein product is CASRDRGHGYTF.

The table lists this clone with a count of one. The rearrangement links TRBV7-3 to TRBJ2-1, with 7 nucleotides matching TRBD1. The CDR3 totals 13 residues. V lost 2 bases to trimming and J lost 8 bases; unmatched junction nucleotides: 3. Germline-derived CDR1 and CDR2 are SGHTA and FQGTGA. The CDR3 protein is CASSLSQGDEQFF. The CDR3, as DNA: TGTGCCAGCAGCTTATCCCAGGGGGATGAGCAGTTCTTC.

The gene calls are TRBV27 and TRBJ2-5; unclear D gene. Between the trimmed V and J ends, which lost 6 bases and 2 bases, there was a span of 10 bases. CDR3 size: 13 residues. Germline CDR1 and CDR2: MNHEY and SMNVEV (reference sequence). CDR3 region: CASSSPPQETQYF. CDR3 nucleotides: TGTGCCAGCAGCTCCCCCCCTCAAGAGACCCAGTACTTC.

The rearrangement joins TRBV9 to TRBJ2-7, with 7 bases fitting TRBD1. The CDR3 is 15 amino acids. The V segment lost 0 bases and the J segment 3 bases; nucleotides outside the gene matches: 6. From germline, CDR1 is SGDLS and CDR2 YYNGEE. CDR3 bases: TGTGCCAGCAGCGTAGGGGGGACAGACCTCTACGAGCAGTACTTC. Translated: CASSVGGTDLYEQYF.

The gene calls are TRBV7-3 and TRBJ2-3; D not certain. V shed 4 bases and J shed 2 bases, with 10 bases lying between them. Germline V gene sequence: CDR1 SGHTA, CDR2 FQGTGA. The CDR3 contains 14 residues. CDR3 loop: CASSYQANTDTQYF. In DNA, the CDR3 is TGTGCCAGCAGCTACCAGGCCAACACAGATACGCAGTATTTT.

The J gene is TRBJ1-1, the V gene TRBV27; D may be TRBD1 (6 bases). This CDR3 is 13 amino acids long. The V and J ends lost 3 bases and 4 bases respectively, with 9 bases between them. Looked up from germline, CDR1 is MNHEY and CDR2 is SMNVEV (reference sequence). CDR3 protein: CASSFNRVTEAFF. CDR3 in DNA: TGTGCCAGCAGTTTCAACAGGGTCACTGAAGCTTTCTTT.

The chain combines TRBV18 with TRBJ2-2, with D maybe TRBD1 (6 bases). The germline V gene has CDR1 KGHSH and CDR2 LQKENI. This CDR3 spans 13 amino acids. V was cut by 2 bases and J by 7 bases, with 8 bases left in between. CDR3 DNA: TGTGCCAGCTCACCAGGGGGCAACGGGGAGCTGTTTTTT. It yields the protein CASSPGGNGELFF. Supplemented by reference TRBV18 and TRBJ2-2, the full variable domain reads NAGVMQNPRHLVRRRGQEARLRCSPMKGHSHVYWYRQLPEEGLKFMVYLQKENIIDESGMPKERFSAEFPKEGPSILRIQQVVRGDSAAYFCASSPGGNGELFFGEGSRLTVL.

This clone has only one observation. The V gene is TRBV27, the J gene TRBJ2-5; 8 positions agree with TRBD2. Trimming at V came to 7 bases and at J to 5 bases, leaving 12 bases not matched to a gene. CDR1 is MNHEY and CDR2 is SMNVEV in the germline V gene (reference sequence). The length of the CDR3 is 15 residues. The CDR3 spells CASKLGLGGRETQYF. CDR3 sequence (DNA): TGTGCCAGCAAGCTGGGACTAGGGGGTAGGGAGACCCAGTACTTC.

The V gene is TRBV29-1, the J gene TRBJ1-1; a possible D gene is TRBD1 (5 bases). Trimming left V 7 bases short and J 2 bases short, with 20 bases between. This CDR3 contains 15 residues. Germline V gives CDR1 SQVTM, CDR2 ANQGSEA. CDR3 nucleotides: TGCAGCGCTCGCACCCGATCGACAGAAAACACTGAAGCTTTCTTT. Protein sequence: CSARTRSTENTEAFF.

The chain combines TRBV19 with TRBJ1-1; 7 nucleotides agree with TRBD1. J lost 11 bases, V lost 5 bases, and 8 bases had no gene match. CDR1 and CDR2 (germline): LNHDA, SQIVND (reference sequence). The CDR3 loop spans 12 amino acids. The CDR3 coding sequence is TGTGCCAGTAGTCCCCGGGACAGAGGCGCTTTCTTT. It translates to CASSPRDRGAFF.

V usage is TRBV7-6 and J usage is TRBJ1-2, with D possibly TRBD1 on 5 matching bases. Germline V gives CDR1 SGHVS, CDR2 FNYEAQ. V was clipped by 2 bases and J by 10 bases, with 11 bases between them. The CDR3 spans 12 residues. The CDR3 here is CASSLSGFVYTF. DNA for the CDR3: TGTGCCAGCAGCTTATCAGGGTTTGTCTACACCTTC.

The V gene is TRBV7-9, the J gene TRBJ2-5; D remains unclear. V lost 5 bases and J 2 bases, leaving 15 bases between the germline ends. Germline lookup yields CDR1 SEHNR and CDR2 FQNEAQ (reference sequence). The CDR3 covers 15 residues. The CDR3 loop reads CASSPTPRVQETQYF. The CDR3 nucleotides read TGTGCCAGCAGCCCCACTCCCCGTGTTCAAGAGACCCAGTACTTC.

The chain is built from TRBV11-1 and TRBJ1-2, with D maybe TRBD1 (6 bases). The CDR3 spans 14 residues. The germline V gene encodes CDR1 SGHAT and CDR2 FQDESV (reference sequence). V was cut by 3 bases and J by 6 bases, with 14 bases left in between. The CDR3 protein is CASSLVGGRNGYTF. The CDR3 DNA follows: TGTGCCAGCAGCTTGGTAGGGGGACGAAATGGCTACACCTTC.

V usage is TRBV7-6 and J usage is TRBJ1-1; 7 nucleotides line up with TRBD1. Germline V lookup: CDR1 SGHVS, CDR2 FNYEAQ. V gave up 5 bases and J gave up 8 bases; unmatched junction bases: 17. This CDR3 has 16 amino acids. The CDR3 region has the DNA TGTGCCAGCAGCGCCCAACTGCGAGGGGGCGAAGGAGAAGCTTTCTTT. Translating gives CASSAQLRGGEGEAFF.

The genes are TRBV7-9 and TRBJ1-4, with 9 bases identical to TRBD1. From germline, CDR1 is SEHNR and CDR2 FQNEAQ (reference sequence). The CDR3 runs to 14 residues. J lost 8 bases, V lost 3 bases, and 4 bases had no gene match. CDR3 amino acids: CASSFRDRAEKLFF. CDR3 bases: TGTGCCAGCAGCTTTAGGGACAGGGCCGAAAAACTGTTTTTT.

The J gene is TRBJ2-1, the V gene TRBV4-1; the match to TRBD2 covers 8 bases. After removal of 3 bases from V and 7 bases from J, the junction contained 14 bases not matched to a gene. CDR3 size: 17 residues. From germline, CDR1 is MGHRA and CDR2 YSYEKL. The CDR3 loop reads CASSHGTRSKFGNEQFF. CDR3 in DNA: TGCGCCAGCAGCCATGGGACTAGATCCAAATTCGGGAATGAGCAGTTCTTC.

The V call is TRBV28, the J call TRBJ1-2, with D unresolved. The CDR3 sequence is 12 residues long. V was shortened by 3 bases and J by 8 bases, with 10 bases between the two germline ends. Germline assignment: CDR1 MDHEN and CDR2 SYDVKM. CDR3 in amino acids: CASSFITGGYTF. The CDR3 nucleotides read TGTGCCAGCAGTTTTATCACGGGGGGCTACACCTTC.

This chain connects TRBV18 to TRBJ2-1, with 14 bases identical to TRBD2. Unmatched junction bases numbered 3, after V lost 4 bases and J lost 7 bases. The CDR3 sequence is 15 residues long. Germline CDR1 KGHSH, CDR2 LQKENI. CDR3 coding DNA: TGTGCCAGCTCACAAGGACTAGCGGGAGGAAATGAGCAGTTCTTC. Translated, it gives CASSQGLAGGNEQFF.

The rearrangement joins TRBV19 to TRBJ2-7; TRBD1 matches 7 bases. J lost 3 bases, V lost 5 bases, and 7 bases had no gene match. Germline CDR1 is LNHDA and CDR2 is SQIVND (reference sequence). There are 14 residues in the CDR3. The CDR3 loop is CASSPGTALYEQYF. The CDR3 bases are TGTGCCAGTAGTCCCGGGACAGCCCTCTACGAGCAGTACTTC.

The genes are TRBV3-1 (or the pseudogene TRBV3-2) and TRBJ2-1, with 9 nucleotides matching TRBD2. Trimming at V came to 4 bases and at J to 2 bases, leaving 6 bases not matched to a gene. Germline CDR1 and CDR2: LGHDT and YNNKEL (reference sequence). The CDR3 extends over 16 amino acids. CDR3 sequence reads: CASSPYSGGAYNEQFF. The CDR3 nucleotides are TGTGCCAGCAGCCCGTATAGCGGGGGCGCCTACAATGAGCAGTTCTTC.

This sequence joins TRBV7-9 and TRBJ2-5; D gene unclear. This CDR3 spans 12 amino acids. Trimming stripped 3 bases from V and 3 bases from J, with 5 bases between. Germline V gives CDR1 SEHNR, CDR2 FQNEAQ (reference sequence). The CDR3 sequence: CASSFSEETQYF. The CDR3 bases are TGTGCCAGCAGCTTTAGTGAAGAGACCCAGTACTTC.